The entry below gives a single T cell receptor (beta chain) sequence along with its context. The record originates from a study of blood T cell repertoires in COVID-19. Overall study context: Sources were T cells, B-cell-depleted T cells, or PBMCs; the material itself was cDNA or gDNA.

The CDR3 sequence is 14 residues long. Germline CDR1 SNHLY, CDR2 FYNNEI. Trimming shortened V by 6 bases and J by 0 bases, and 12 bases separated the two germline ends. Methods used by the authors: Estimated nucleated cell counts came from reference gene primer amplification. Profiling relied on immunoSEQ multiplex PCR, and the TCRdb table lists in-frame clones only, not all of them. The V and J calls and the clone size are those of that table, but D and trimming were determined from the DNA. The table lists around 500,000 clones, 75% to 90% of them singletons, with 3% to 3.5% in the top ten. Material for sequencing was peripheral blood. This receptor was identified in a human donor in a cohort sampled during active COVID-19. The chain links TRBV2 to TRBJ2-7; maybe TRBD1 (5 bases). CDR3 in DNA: TGTGCCAGCAGAGGACACCCGAGCTCCTACGAGCAGTACTTC. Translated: CASRGHPSSYEQYF.